The 27 T cell receptor beta chains presented below share a single source sample, sequenced in a study of shared T cell receptors in the human thymus. Generated by immunoSEQ multiplex PCR, the TCRdb table keeps only in-frame clones and is missing some. The sample gives some 700,000 clones, approximately 83% of which show up once; roughly 0.01% is in the top ten. This sample also belongs to another study, concerning human thymus T cells.

The sequenced sample was thymocytes. The receptors stem from a girl under three years old with a congenital heart defect.

The chain combines TRBV27 with TRBJ2-1; a weak D match, TRBD1 (5 bases). This CDR3 region has 16 residues. Germline CDR1 MNHEY, CDR2 SMNVEV (reference sequence). V lost 5 bases and J lost 6, with 20 bases in between. The CDR3 region is CASSLRGQENFNEQFF. CDR3 bases: TGTGCCAGCAGTCTCCGCGGACAAGAAAACTTCAATGAGCAGTTCTTC.

The rearrangement links TRBV4-2 to TRBJ1-5; D not resolved. CDR3 size: 13 residues. Trimming took off 1 base at V and 4 bases at J, with 5 bases between the two ends. CDR1 is LGHNA, CDR2 YNFKEQ, per germline. This chain's CDR3 is CASSQGANQPQHF. DNA of the CDR3: TGTGCCAGCAGCCAAGGGGCTAATCAGCCCCAGCATTTT.

This clone was counted between two and nine times. The rearrangement joins TRBV28 to TRBJ1-5; no definite D call. This CDR3 has 15 amino acids. The V end was cut by 4 bases, the J end by 0 bases, with 10 bases between. CDR1 is MDHEN and CDR2 is SYDVKM in the germline V gene. CDR3 DNA: TGTGCCAGCAGTTCAATTACCGGTAGCAATCAGCCCCAGCATTTT. This codes for CASSSITGSNQPQHF.

The V call is TRBV9, the J call TRBJ1-3; D uncertain. The CDR3 length is 14 residues. V lost 1 base and J lost 3, with 8 bases in between. Germline CDR1 reads SGDLS; CDR2 reads YYNGEE. CDR3 sequence: CASSVSGRGNTIYF. In nucleotides, the CDR3 is TGTGCCAGCAGCGTATCGGGTCGTGGAAACACCATATATTTT. Full variable domain (missing parts from reference TRBV9 and TRBJ1-3): DSGVTQTPKHLITATGQRVTLRCSPRSGDLSVYWYQQSLDQGLQFLIQYYNGEERAKGNILERFSAQQFPDLHSELNLSSLELGDSALYFCASSVSGRGNTIYFGEGSWLTVV.

The chain joins TRBV7-6 to TRBJ1-1, with 7 positions matching TRBD1. CDR1 and CDR2 (germline): SGHVS, FNYEAQ. The CDR3 spans 13 residues. J was trimmed by 5 bases and V by 3 bases; bases with no gene match: 3. As DNA, the CDR3 is TGTGCCAGCAGCTTGCCAGGGGGAACTGAAGCTTTCTTT. It translates to CASSLPGGTEAFF.

The chain joins TRBV6-1 to TRBJ1-2, with 7 bases matching TRBD1. The J segment lost 4 bases and the V segment lost 3 bases, leaving 14 bases of the junction unmatched. The CDR3 length is 17 residues. Germline V gene sequence: CDR1 MNHNS, CDR2 SASEGT. The CDR3 here is CASSDPPRQGSGYGYTF. For the CDR3, the DNA is TGTGCCAGCAGTGACCCACCAAGACAGGGAAGCGGCTATGGCTACACCTTC.

The rearrangement joins TRBV7-2 to TRBJ2-7; 11 bases line up with TRBD2. The V gene's germline CDR1 is SGHTA and CDR2 FQGNSA. J was trimmed by 1 base and V by 4 bases; bases with no gene match: 6. The CDR3 covers 16 residues. DNA for the CDR3: TGTGCCAGCAGCTCAACTAGCGGGGGCCGGTCCTACGAGCAGTACTTC. This gives the protein CASSSTSGGRSYEQYF.

This sequence joins TRBV28 and TRBJ2-3; D is perhaps TRBD1 (6 bases). Per the germline V gene, CDR1 is MDHEN and CDR2 is SYDVKM. Trimming shortened V by 5 bases and J by 0 bases, and 21 bases separated the two germline ends. There are 18 residues in the CDR3. In DNA, the CDR3 is TGTGCCAGCAGTGTCCCTTATCGGACAGTGATTAGCACAGATACGCAGTATTTT. Translated: CASSVPYRTVISTDTQYF.

CDR3 DNA sequence: TGTGCCAGCAGCTCACGGGACAGCGGCAATCAGCCCCAGCATTTT. Its protein product is CASSSRDSGNQPQHF. The chain is built from TRBV5-5 and TRBJ1-5; TRBD1 matches at 7 bases. Germline V gene lookup returns CDR1 SGHKS and CDR2 YYEKEE (reference sequence). V lost 3 bases to trimming and J lost 2 bases; unmatched junction nucleotides: 5. The CDR3 has 15 residues.

V and J are TRBV6-1 and TRBJ1-2; weak D call: TRBD1 (6 bases). With 3 bases removed from V and 4 bases from J, the gap between germline ends came to 15 bases. Germline assignment: CDR1 MNHNS and CDR2 SASEGT. The CDR3 has 15 amino acids. The CDR3 loop reads CASSEGAGFSYGYTF. The CDR3 nucleotides are TGTGCCAGCAGTGAGGGGGCAGGGTTTAGCTATGGCTACACCTTC.

Remarks on this clone: A junction end diverges from the germline sequence, so it may reflect a read error. Additional DNA sequences in this sample encode the identical CDR3. This chain joins TRBV30 and TRBJ2-1, with 7 bases that match TRBD2. CDR1 is GTSNPN and CDR2 is SVGIG in the germline V gene (reference sequence). The CDR3 has 16 amino acids. CDR3 nucleotide sequence: TGCGCCTGGATTCCACTAGCGCCTCCGGGCCTTAATGAGCAGTTCTTC. Its protein is CAWIPLAPPGLNEQFF.

The V gene is TRBV20-1, the J gene TRBJ2-1, with D possibly being TRBD2 (6 bases). The V end was cut by 3 bases, the J end by 6 bases, with 6 bases between. Per the germline V gene, CDR1 is DFQATT and CDR2 is SNEGSKA (reference sequence). CDR3 length: 11 residues. CDR3 in amino acids: CSARTSNEQFF. Written as DNA, the CDR3 is TGCAGTGCTAGGACTAGCAATGAGCAGTTCTTC.

The gene calls are TRBV6-5 and TRBJ1-5; D is possibly TRBD1 (6 bases). The CDR3 consists of 15 residues. CDR1 MNHEY and CDR2 SVGAGI come from the germline V gene. The V and J ends lost 5 bases and 2 bases respectively, with 13 bases between them. The CDR3 region is CASSNRDTGNQPQHF. For the CDR3, the DNA is TGTGCCAGCAGTAACCGGGACACAGGCAATCAGCCCCAGCATTTT.

There are a few counts of this clone. V usage is TRBV6-6 and J usage is TRBJ1-2; TRBD1 might be the D (5 bases). The germline V and J ends were trimmed by 5 bases and 6 bases, with 19 bases remaining between them. This CDR3 has 15 amino acids. Germline V gene sequence: CDR1 MNHNY, CDR2 SVGAGI (reference sequence). The CDR3 DNA sequence: TGTGCCAGCAGTCCCCTGGGCAGAGAAGGGGATGGCTACACCTTC. Amino acids: CASSPLGREGDGYTF.

This clone was detected only once. This chain links TRBV5-1 with TRBJ2-7; TRBD2 might be the D (6 bases). The germline V and J ends were trimmed by 2 bases and 7 bases, with 16 bases remaining between them. This CDR3 region has 14 residues. Germline V gene data show CDR1 as SGHRS and CDR2 as YFSETQ. The DNA of the CDR3 is TGCGCCAGCAGCTTCAACGGGGGACCTAGGGAGCAGTACTTC. It codes for CASSFNGGPREQYF.

The DNA of the CDR3 is TGTGCCAGCAGCGTAAGGGCCCCCCATAGCGGGAACCCCCTTAACGACGAGCAGTACTTC. Translating gives CASSVRAPHSGNPLNDEQYF. The chain has TRBV9 and TRBJ2-7, with 8 positions matching TRBD2. V shed 1 base, J shed 5 bases, and the junction held 23 bases outside the gene matches. Germline V gene data show CDR1 as SGDLS and CDR2 as YYNGEE. This CDR3 is built from 20 residues.

The chain joins TRBV18 to TRBJ2-1, with 7 bases identical to TRBD2. J was trimmed by 7 bases and V by 3 bases; bases with no gene match: 15. This CDR3 is 17 amino acids long. Germline V lookup: CDR1 KGHSH, CDR2 LQKENI. This CDR3 is CASSPGSGLAEGNEQFF. CDR3 DNA sequence: TGTGCCAGCTCACCGGGGTCGGGTCTAGCGGAGGGTAATGAGCAGTTCTTC.

The rearrangement links TRBV5-6 to TRBJ1-1, with a possible D match to TRBD1 (6 bases). V lost 2 bases to trimming and J lost 0 bases, with 8 bases between them. CDR1 is SGHDT and CDR2 is YYEEEE in the germline V gene. This CDR3 is 14 amino acids long. The CDR3 is CASSFGDMNTEAFF. CDR3 nucleotides: TGTGCCAGCAGCTTTGGGGACATGAACACTGAAGCTTTCTTT.

The chain is built from TRBV6-1 and TRBJ1-4; no reliable D call. Germline loops: CDR1 MNHNS, CDR2 SASEGT. Trimming pared 6 bases from V and 6 bases from J, leaving 17 bases between. The CDR3 is made up of 15 amino acids. CDR3 loop: CASRGDGNVDEKLFF. The CDR3 DNA is TGTGCCAGCAGAGGAGACGGAAACGTGGATGAAAAACTGTTTTTT.

This clone was picked up a small number of times. The V gene is TRBV11-2, the J gene TRBJ1-1; D unclear. The CDR3 covers 10 residues. V lost 5 bases to trimming and J lost 7 bases, with 5 bases between them. Per the germline V gene, CDR1 is SGHAT and CDR2 is FQNNGV. CDR3 DNA sequence: TGTGCCAGCAGCGGCAGTGAAGCTTTCTTT. It yields the protein CASSGSEAFF.

This chain connects TRBV2 to TRBJ2-3; maybe TRBD1 (6 bases). This CDR3 spans 17 amino acids. Germline V gene data show CDR1 as SNHLY and CDR2 as FYNNEI. Trimming shortened V by 0 bases and J by 2 bases, and 15 bases separated the two germline ends. The CDR3 DNA is TGTGCCAGCAGTGAAGCCCGGGACACCATCCCCACAGATACGCAGTATTTT. This translates into CASSEARDTIPTDTQYF.

DNA of the CDR3: TGTGCCAGCAGCCCATTCAAAGGACTCTCTGACGAGCAGTACTTC. Its translation: CASSPFKGLSDEQYF. The genes are TRBV7-2 and TRBJ2-7; possible D gene TRBD2, 5 bases. This CDR3 is built from 15 residues. V shed 5 bases and J shed 5 bases, with 19 bases lying between them. The germline CDR1 and CDR2 sequences are SGHTA and FQGNSA.

The chain carries TRBV5-4 and TRBJ2-1, with D maybe TRBD2 (7 bases). This CDR3 region has 16 residues. Germline CDR1 is SGHNT and CDR2 is YYREEE (reference sequence). V gave up 0 bases and J gave up 3 bases, with 13 bases separating them. CDR3 sequence reads: CASSLASGGGYNEQFF. CDR3 nucleotides: TGTGCCAGCAGCTTGGCCTCGGGGGGCGGCTACAATGAGCAGTTCTTC.

The gene calls are TRBV28 and TRBJ2-7, with D maybe TRBD1 (6 bases). Trimming left V 6 bases short and J 3 bases short, with 21 bases between. The CDR3 loop spans 16 amino acids. Germline V gene sequence: CDR1 MDHEN, CDR2 SYDVKM. The CDR3 DNA follows: TGTGCCAGCAGACCTATCCGGGACACAAAATACTACGAGCAGTACTTC. Protein: CASRPIRDTKYYEQYF.

This sequence joins TRBV6-6 and TRBJ1-1, with 7 bases matching TRBD1. CDR1 is MNHNY and CDR2 is SVGAGI in the germline V gene (reference sequence). J gave up 5 bases and V 5 bases, and 2 bases lay outside the gene matches. The CDR3 has 12 amino acids. The CDR3 loop is CASSQGETEAFF. CDR3 nucleotide sequence: TGTGCCAGCAGTCAGGGGGAAACTGAAGCTTTCTTT.

This chain uses TRBV4-1 with TRBJ1-3, with TRBD1 as a possible D gene (6 bases). Germline CDR1 and CDR2: MGHRA and YSYEKL. Trimming took 11 bases from V and 6 from J, leaving 17 bases between them. The CDR3 spans 13 residues. The CDR3 DNA sequence: TGCGCCTATAGCGGGGCAGGGGAAAACACCATATATTTT. Translation gives CAYSGAGENTIYF.

This chain connects TRBV7-3 to TRBJ2-2; 7 bases line up with TRBD2. The CDR3 consists of 17 residues. Germline CDR1 SGHTA, CDR2 FQGTGA. Germline trimming cut 3 bases from V and 2 bases from J; bases unmatched to any gene: 9. The CDR3 nucleotides read TGTGCCAGCAGCTTGCACGCCGGGACTATCAACACCGGGGAGCTGTTTTTT. It translates to CASSLHAGTINTGELFF.